This passage covers 11 T cell receptor beta chains from one sample sequenced in a study of blood T cell repertoires in COVID-19. Assay used: immunoSEQ multiplex PCR; TCRdb lists only in-frame clones, some missing. The data show roughly 80,000 clones, with about 87% seen just once and roughly 6% held by the top ten. Sequencing was done on a sample of peripheral blood. Receptors originate from a middle-aged man with active COVID-19.

The chain couples TRBV18 to TRBJ2-3; 9 nucleotides align to TRBD2. J lost 6 bases, V lost 2 bases, and 9 bases had no gene match. The CDR3 has 16 amino acids. The germline V gene encodes CDR1 KGHSH and CDR2 LQKENI. The CDR3, as DNA: TGTGCCAGCTCACCAATGGTAGCGGGGGCATTGGATACGCAGTATTTT. This gives the protein CASSPMVAGALDTQYF. Full variable domain (rest looked up from reference TRBV18 and TRBJ2-3): NAGVMQNPRHLVRRRGQEARLRCSPMKGHSHVYWYRQLPEEGLKFMVYLQKENIIDESGMPKERFSAEFPKEGPSILRIQQVVRGDSAAYFCASSPMVAGALDTQYFGPGTRLTVL.

This chain links TRBV30 with TRBJ1-1; TRBD1 might be the D (5 bases). CDR3 length: 13 residues. Germline values: CDR1 GTSNPN, CDR2 SVGIG (reference sequence). Trimming took off 3 bases at V and 0 bases at J, with 8 bases between the two ends. CDR3 DNA sequence: TGTGCCTGGAGCGGACAAATGAACACTGAAGCTTTCTTT. Its protein is CAWSGQMNTEAFF.

This clone was observed a few times. The CDR3 DNA follows: TGTGCCAGCAGCTTAGGTGGGACTAGCGGGAGAGAGCAGTTCTTC. Protein sequence: CASSLGGTSGREQFF. J is TRBJ2-1 and V is TRBV7-9; 14 bases match TRBD2. Germline CDR1 and CDR2: SEHNR and FQNEAQ (reference sequence). There are 15 residues in the CDR3. V gave up 1 base and J gave up 10 bases; unmatched junction bases: 3.

The gene calls are TRBV18 and TRBJ2-2; 10 bases are a match to TRBD1. CDR1 is KGHSH and CDR2 is LQKENI in the germline V gene. This CDR3 is built from 17 residues. V lost 0 bases and J lost 0; bases outside the gene matches: 1. The CDR3 spells CASSPPGQGPNTGELFF. CDR3 coding DNA: TGTGCCAGCTCACCACCGGGACAGGGGCCGAACACCGGGGAGCTGTTTTTT.

This clone came up a few times. The V gene is TRBV9, the J gene TRBJ1-6; D perhaps matches TRBD1 (6 bases). The CDR3 extends over 14 amino acids. Trimming cost V 0 bases and J 8 bases, with 9 bases left between them. From germline, CDR1 is SGDLS and CDR2 YYNGEE. The CDR3 region has the DNA TGTGCCAGCAGCGTAGAACAGGGATATTCACCCCTCCACTTT. It translates to CASSVEQGYSPLHF.

This sequence joins TRBV5-1 and TRBJ2-1, with TRBD1 matching over 9 bases. The length of the CDR3 is 14 residues. V trimming: 4 bases; J trimming: 7 bases; junction bases outside the gene matches: 6. CDR1 is SGHRS, CDR2 YFSETQ, per germline. In DNA, the CDR3 is TGCGCCAGCAGCACCCAGACAGGGGGGAATGAGCAGTTCTTC. Translated: CASSTQTGGNEQFF.

The V and J genes are TRBV7-2 and TRBJ2-7; 9 bases line up with TRBD2. The germline gives CDR1 SGHTA, CDR2 FQGNSA. The CDR3 has 15 amino acids. Trimming at V came to 3 bases and at J to 1 base, leaving 4 bases not matched to a gene. The CDR3 loop is CASSFSSGTSYEQYF. CDR3 nucleotide sequence: TGTGCCAGCAGCTTCTCTAGCGGGACATCCTACGAGCAGTACTTC.

This chain's CDR3 is CASSGRGIGYGYTF. In nucleotides, the CDR3 is TGTGCCAGCAGTGGGCGGGGGATCGGCTATGGCTACACCTTC. The chain is built from TRBV2 and TRBJ1-2, with D perhaps matching TRBD1 (5 bases). From germline, CDR1 is SNHLY and CDR2 FYNNEI. The CDR3 has 14 amino acids. Trimming took 4 bases from V and 4 from J, leaving 13 bases between them.

This clone is a singleton in its sample. The J gene is TRBJ2-7, the V gene TRBV11-2; 9 nucleotides align to TRBD2. Germline loops: CDR1 SGHAT, CDR2 FQNNGV. The V segment lost 5 bases and the J segment 3 bases; nucleotides outside the gene matches: 5. This CDR3 is built from 14 residues. In DNA, the CDR3 is TGTGCCAGCAGCCCGCGACTAGCGGACTACGAGCAGTACTTC. Residues: CASSPRLADYEQYF.

The chain couples TRBV4-3 to TRBJ2-1, with unresolved D. The CDR3 sequence is 13 residues long. Germline CDR1 LGHNA, CDR2 YSLEER. Trimming shortened V by 4 bases and J by 10 bases, and 14 bases separated the two germline ends. Here the CDR3 DNA reads TGCGCCAGCAGCCCCGCTTTAGATCGAGAGCAGTTCTTC. Residues: CASSPALDREQFF.

The chain links TRBV7-9 to TRBJ1-2; a weak D match, TRBD1 (5 bases). This CDR3 has 16 amino acids. Germline values: CDR1 SEHNR, CDR2 FQNEAQ (reference sequence). V was shortened by 5 bases and J by 6 bases, with 22 bases between the two germline ends. The CDR3 loop reads CASSPGSGTRGNGYTF. In DNA, the CDR3 is TGTGCCAGCAGCCCAGGAAGCGGGACGCGAGGGAATGGCTACACCTTC.